This TCR beta chain was sequenced during a study of blood T cell repertoires in COVID-19. Study at large: Spain, Italy and the United States supplied samples that represented acute and convalescent COVID-19. Sample material is recorded as cDNA or gDNA derived from T cells, B-cell-depleted T cells, or PBMCs.

From germline, CDR1 is LNHDA and CDR2 SQIVND (reference sequence). After removal of 3 bases from V and 5 bases from J, the junction contained 3 bases not matched to a gene. This CDR3 is built from 13 residues. Original data processing: Estimation of nucleated cell counts was performed using reference gene primer amplification. Repertoires were generated with immunoSEQ multiplex PCR, while TCRdb's copy carries only in-frame clones and drops some. V and J calls and clone size follow that table, whereas D and trimming were derived from the DNA. In the table there are about 240,000 clones, approximately 86% of which are singletons.

The rearrangement joins TRBV19 to TRBJ1-2, with 7 bases fitting TRBD1. This TCR came from a woman aged 65 to 85 with active or convalescent COVID-19. The sequenced sample consisted of peripheral blood. CDR3 protein: CASSIPGQYGYTF. In nucleotides, the CDR3 is TGTGCCAGTAGTATCCCGGGACAGTATGGCTACACCTTC.